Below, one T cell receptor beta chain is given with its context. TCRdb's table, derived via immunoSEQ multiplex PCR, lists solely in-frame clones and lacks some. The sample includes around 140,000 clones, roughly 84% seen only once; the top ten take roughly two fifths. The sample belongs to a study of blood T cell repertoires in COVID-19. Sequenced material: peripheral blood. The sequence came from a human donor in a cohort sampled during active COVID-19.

CDR3 residues: CASSLVARVAYNEQFF. The CDR3 bases are TGTGCCAGCAGCTTAGTGGCCAGGGTTGCCTACAATGAGCAGTTCTTC. J is TRBJ2-1 and V is TRBV7-9; D perhaps matches TRBD1 (5 bases). Looked up from germline, CDR1 is SEHNR and CDR2 is FQNEAQ (reference sequence). V was shortened by 1 base and J by 2 bases, with 12 bases between the two germline ends. This CDR3 has 16 amino acids.